This T cell receptor beta chain was identified in a study of cytomegalovirus exposure and HLA in healthy donors. The PCR ran on 60 Vbeta and 13 Jbeta primers. Produced via immunoSEQ multiplex PCR; TCRdb's table is partial and in-frame only. The sample consists of approximately 190,000 clones, 75% to 85% of them appearing once. Notes on the study in general: Per a later analysis, 18,000 or so TCR beta sequences showed association with HLA alleles at 0.05 false discovery rate.

In germline, CDR1 is MDHEN, CDR2 SYDVKM. Trimming cost V 7 bases and J 4 bases; bases outside gene matches: 8. There are 15 residues in the CDR3. A remark on this clone: The antigen remains unidentified.

The sequence was collected from a woman aged 18-29 years in good health and CMV-seronegative. The chain has TRBV28 and TRBJ1-2; the match to TRBD1 covers 11 bases. Sequencing used PBMCs. DNA of the CDR3: TGTGCCAGCATAAGGACAGGGGGCAAGACCTATGGCTACACCTTC. It yields the protein CASIRTGGKTYGYTF.